The present TCR beta chain was sequenced within a study of shared clonotypes between healthy human individuals. Broader study findings: The sharing of about 5.3% of naive CD4 clonotypes was seen across a few donors. The study found lower generation probabilities in non-shared clonotypes than in those shared by all four donors.

None of the donors, who were healthy HIV-negative adults, had recently had acute infections or vaccinations. The authors divided CD4+ cells into CD45RA+ naive and CD45RA-negative memory subsets. Profiled with immunoSEQ multiplex PCR; TCRdb holds only in-frame clones, not every one. The sample has more than 2,000,000 clones; approximately 93% are singletons. This CDR3 comprises 15 residues. Germline V gives CDR1 SGHRS, CDR2 YFSETQ. For this clone: Its specificity is unknown. One end of the junction does not line up with germline, which may come from a read error.

This TCR came from a man younger than 35 in good health. Some clones in this sample may be carry-over from other donors' samples. The sequencing sample was made of naive CD4+ T cells from PBMCs. Noted subset: CD45RA+ positively selected. V gene TRBV5-1 combines with J gene TRBJ1-2, with TRBD1 matching 9 bases. The CDR3 spells CASSLAGQGTYGSAF. The CDR3 DNA sequence: TGCGCCAGCAGCTTGGCCGGACAGGGGACTTATGGCTCAGCCTTC.